Shown below are 18 T cell receptor beta chains from a single sample sequenced in a study of blood T cells in healthy people across ages. The authors ran a second PCR of roughly 6 to 12 cycles using a sample-barcoded 5' primer and a J-beta primer mix. MiXCR, applied by TCRdb to the 5' RACE reads, yields one record per CDR3 protein. The profile shows some 760,000 distinct CDR3 sequences, around 25% of them singletons. These data were likewise used in another study, on T cells of mothers and their children.

What was sequenced was blood. The receptors stem from a boy between 5 and 17 years old in good health.

This clonotype was counted a few times. The junction departs from the called germline gene at one end, perhaps through a read error. This sequence joins TRBV4-3 and TRBJ2-1, with D possibly TRBD1 on 6 matching bases. The CDR3 loop spans 15 amino acids. From germline, CDR1 is LGHNA and CDR2 YSLEER. The CDR3, as DNA: TGCGCCGGCAGCCGCACCATACAGGGTTCGAATGAGCAGTTCTTC. It codes for CAGSRTIQGSNEQFF.

Concerning this clonotype: A read error may account for a junction end that differs from germline. The chain employs TRBV7-2 and TRBJ2-5, with a tentative D call TRBD1 (7 bases). The germline V gene encodes CDR1 SGHTA and CDR2 FQGNSA. This CDR3 is built from 15 residues. The CDR3 nucleotides are TGTGCCTGCAGCTTTGGAGGGGGCGATGTGAAGACCCAGTACTTC. Translating it yields CACSFGGGDVKTQYF.

The chain employs TRBV7-2 and TRBJ2-2, with 8 bases aligning to TRBD1. The CDR3 sequence is 17 residues long. Germline V lookup: CDR1 SGHTA, CDR2 FQGNSA. The ends lost 5 bases at V and 1 base at J; junction bases unmatched: 9. The CDR3 DNA is TGTGCCAGCAGCAAAACCCCAGGGGGCGAGAACACCGGGGAGCTGTTTTTT. Its protein is CASSKTPGGENTGELFF.

In this sample, this clonotype turned up a few times. This chain links TRBV12-3 or TRBV12-4 with TRBJ2-5; 13 positions match TRBD2. The CDR3 runs 19 residues. V was clipped by 0 bases and J by 1 base; unmatched bases: 8. CDR3 protein: CASSLARTSGSGGQETQYF. DNA of the CDR3: TGTGCCAGCAGTTTAGCCAGGACTAGCGGGAGTGGCGGCCAAGAGACCCAGTACTTC.

The chain employs TRBV11-1 and TRBJ2-5; D is ambiguous. Germline values: CDR1 SGHAT, CDR2 FQDESV (reference sequence). The CDR3 length is 13 residues. Trimming pared 1 base from V and 5 bases from J, leaving 8 bases between. The chain's CDR3 is CASSLVPWETQYF. The CDR3 DNA reads TGTGCCAGCAGCTTAGTACCCTGGGAGACCCAGTACTTC.

This clonotype was detected many times. This rearrangement joins TRBV7-2 to TRBJ2-5, with TRBD2 matching over 13 bases. The CDR3 contains 16 residues. The germline V gene encodes CDR1 SGHTA and CDR2 FQGNSA. V lost 5 bases, J lost 2 bases, and 5 bases stayed unmatched. CDR3 protein: CASSEGLAGLQETQYF. The CDR3 DNA follows: TGTGCCAGCAGCGAGGGACTAGCGGGGCTTCAAGAGACCCAGTACTTC. The full variable domain, its missing parts supplied by reference TRBV7-2 and TRBJ2-5, is GAGVSQSPSNKVTEKGKDVELRCDPISGHTALYWYRQSLGQGLEFLIYFQGNSAPDKSGLPSDRFSAERTGGSVSTLTIQRTQQEDSAVYLCASSEGLAGLQETQYFGPGTRLLVL.

The chain employs TRBV9 and TRBJ2-7; D is uncertain. This CDR3 is 15 amino acids long. V lost 3 bases and J lost 0, with 13 bases in between. Germline CDR1 and CDR2: SGDLS and YYNGEE. The CDR3 reads CASSATPDSSYEQYF. Here the CDR3 DNA reads TGTGCCAGCAGCGCAACCCCTGATTCCTCCTACGAGCAGTACTTC.

Only a few counts were recorded for this clonotype. J is TRBJ2-1 and V is TRBV28; no reliable D call. The germline CDR1 and CDR2 sequences are MDHEN and SYDVKM. The V end was cut by 5 bases, the J end by 3 bases, with 17 bases between. This CDR3 contains 16 residues. CDR3 nucleotides: TGTGCCAGCAGTCCCCCCACAGCAGGAAACTACAATGAGCAGTTCTTC. The encoded protein is CASSPPTAGNYNEQFF.

This clonotype was seen a handful of times. The V call is TRBV5-1, the J call TRBJ2-1, with TRBD2 matching 8 bases. The DNA end is more similar to TRBJ2-5, so the J call may be wrong. CDR3 length equals 13 residues. Germline V gives CDR1 SGHRS, CDR2 YFSETQ. The CDR3 protein is CASSSGLGKTQYF. The CDR3 nucleotides are TGCGCCAGCAGCTCGGGACTAGGAAAGACCCAGTACTTC.

In this sample, this clonotype turned up a few times. V and J are TRBV28 and TRBJ2-5; TRBD2 matches 10 bases. Losses at the gene ends were 2 bases for V and 5 bases for J; bases not matched to a gene: 8. This CDR3 spans 16 amino acids. Germline loops: CDR1 MDHEN, CDR2 SYDVKM. CDR3 DNA sequence: TGTGCCAGCAGTTTAGGGCTAGCGGGGGATCGGGAGACCCAGTACTTC. Its protein product is CASSLGLAGDRETQYF. Looking up the rest from reference TRBV28 and TRBJ2-5 gives the full variable domain: DVKVTQSSRYLVKRTGEKVFLECVQDMDHENMFWYRQDPGLGLRLIYFSYDVKMKEKGDIPEGYSVSREKKERFSLILESASTNQTSMYLCASSLGLAGDRETQYFGPGTRLLVL.

The chain carries TRBV12-3 or TRBV12-4 and TRBJ2-5; perhaps TRBD2 as D (6 bases). V was clipped by 8 bases and J by 0 bases, with 16 bases between them. The CDR3 is made up of 15 amino acids. The CDR3 loop reads CASRQGLQYQETQYF. Here the CDR3 DNA reads TGTGCCAGCCGCCAGGGACTTCAGTACCAAGAGACCCAGTACTTC.

The table lists this clonotype with a few counts. The chain is built from TRBV7-6 and TRBJ2-5; 10 bases are a match to TRBD2. The J call may be in error: the DNA end matches TRBJ2-1 better. The V gene's germline CDR1 is SGHVS and CDR2 FNYEAQ. This CDR3 comprises 16 residues. CDR3 DNA: TGTGCCAGCCAGTTGACGGGGGCTAGCGGGAGCCAGGAGCAGTTCTTC. Protein product: CASQLTGASGSQEQFF.

This clonotype was counted between two and nine times. The chain employs TRBV6-6 and TRBJ2-5; the match to TRBD2 covers 10 bases. CDR3 length: 16 amino acids. The J segment lost 5 bases and the V segment lost 6 bases, leaving 12 bases of the junction unmatched. Germline values: CDR1 MNHNY, CDR2 SVGAGI (reference sequence). CDR3 DNA sequence: TGTGCCAGCAGCCTACCCGCGTTTAGCGGGGGGGAGACCCAGTACTTC. This gives the protein CASSLPAFSGGETQYF.

This clonotype was detected a few times. The chain combines TRBV6-1 with TRBJ2-5; the D gene is possibly TRBD2 (5 bases). The CDR3 contains 15 residues. The V gene lost 2 bases and the J gene lost 1 base, with 11 bases spanning the gap. Per germline, CDR1 MNHNS and CDR2 SASEGT. Here the CDR3 reads CASSESGWVQETQYF. The CDR3, as DNA: TGTGCCAGCAGTGAAAGCGGATGGGTCCAAGAGACCCAGTACTTC.

The chain couples TRBV2 to TRBJ2-6; unclear D gene. CDR3 size: 16 residues. Germline V CDR1 and CDR2: SNHLY, FYNNEI. V was pared by 1 base and J by 0 bases, with 7 bases between. The CDR3 reads CASSEVVVSGANVLTF. CDR3 nucleotide sequence: TGTGCCAGCAGTGAAGTAGTCGTCTCTGGGGCCAACGTCCTGACTTTC. The whole variable domain, remainder taken from reference TRBV2 and TRBJ2-6, is EPEVTQTPSHQVTQMGQEVILRCVPISNHLYFYWYRQILGQKVEFLVSFYNNEISEKSEIFDDQFSVERPDGSNFTLKIRSTKLEDSAMYFCASSEVVVSGANVLTFGAGSRLTVL.

The gene calls are TRBV7-8 and TRBJ2-7; perhaps TRBD1 as D (5 bases). Germline V lookup: CDR1 SGHVS, CDR2 FQNEAQ. V lost 1 base and J 0 bases, leaving 13 bases between the germline ends. The length of the CDR3 is 16 residues. DNA of the CDR3: TGTGCCAGCAGCTTAGGCCGCTGGGGCAGCTCCTACGAGCAGTACTTC. This sequence encodes CASSLGRWGSSYEQYF. The full variable domain, completed using reference TRBV7-8 and TRBJ2-7, is GAGVSQSPRYKVAKRGQDVALRCDPISGHVSLFWYQQALGQGPEFLTYFQNEAQLDKSGLPSDRFFAERPEGSVSTLKIQRTQQEDSAVYLCASSLGRWGSSYEQYFGPGTRLTVT.

This clonotype was picked up a small number of times. The chain couples TRBV12-3 or TRBV12-4 to TRBJ2-5; 11 bases fit TRBD2. After removal of 6 bases from V and 4 bases from J, the junction contained 7 bases not matched to a gene. The CDR3 spans 15 residues. CDR3 sequence: CASRLLAGERETQYF. DNA of the CDR3: TGTGCCAGCAGACTACTAGCGGGGGAGCGAGAGACCCAGTACTTC.

This clonotype was seen a single time. The chain carries TRBV9 and TRBJ2-3; the D is unclear. V was trimmed by 4 bases and J by 3 bases, leaving 12 bases between them. Germline lookup yields CDR1 SGDLS and CDR2 YYNGEE. CDR3 size: 14 residues. The CDR3 DNA reads as TGTGCCAGCAGCTTGGAAGCGCCAACAGATACGCAGTATTTT. It yields the protein CASSLEAPTDTQYF.